This T cell receptor (beta chain) was recovered during a study of CD4 T cells in relation to SARS-CoV-2 and coronaviruses. To note about this clone: Its matching antigen is unknown.

V was pared by 8 bases and J by 4 bases, with 20 bases of the junction left unmatched. CDR1 MDHEN and CDR2 SYDVKM come from the germline V gene. This CDR3 comprises 19 residues. Unexposed donor CD4+ T cells date from about 2011-2018, before the COVID-19 pandemic. After nine to ten days of culture, CD4+ T cells were isolated. Measured with immunoSEQ multiplex PCR; TCRdb has only the in-frame clones, and not every one. Among 20,000 to 25,000 clones listed, 65% to 80% were seen once. This clonotype originated in a human donor in good health. Material for sequencing was CD4+ T cells from PBMCs, cultured in vitro. V and J are TRBV28 and TRBJ2-3, with 11 bases fitting TRBD2. This chain's CDR3 is CASPPRALAGERSPDTQYF. CDR3 nucleotide sequence: TGTGCCAGCCCCCCGAGGGCACTAGCGGGAGAGCGATCCCCAGATACGCAGTATTTT. Looking up the rest from reference TRBV28 and TRBJ2-3 gives the full variable domain: DVKVTQSSRYLVKRTGEKVFLECVQDMDHENMFWYRQDPGLGLRLIYFSYDVKMKEKGDIPEGYSVSREKKERFSLILESASTNQTSMYLCASPPRALAGERSPDTQYFGPGTRLTVL.